This T cell receptor beta chain was identified during a study of T cells in Graves' hyperthyroidism and ophthalmopathy. Whole-study results and caveats: Blood also held most thyroid clonotypes expanded beyond 0.001. A model using 13 V-J features told ophthalmopathy apart from stable hyperthyroidism.

RNA transcripts yielded amplified TCR beta CDR3 regions. The TCR CDR3 first-round RT-PCR relied on the HTBI primer set. TCRdb ran MiXCR on the multiplex PCR reads and lists one entry per CDR3 protein. The data show approximately 250,000 distinct CDR3 sequences, approximately 24% seen once. Ophthalmopathy cases met thresholds of Clinical Activity Score at least 3, NOSPECS grade at least 4 and duration under 3 months. Lactation, pregnancy, other autoimmune disease or uncontrolled infection led to exclusion of patients. V lost 8 bases and J 5 bases, leaving 12 bases between the germline ends. Germline lookup yields CDR1 SNHLY and CDR2 FYNNEI. This CDR3 is built from 12 residues. This clonotype was seen ten or more times. The antigen remains undetermined.

The TCR originated in a woman aged 40 to 50 with Graves' ophthalmopathy. The sequenced sample consisted of blood. The gene calls are TRBV2 and TRBJ2-5; no definite D call. DNA for the CDR3: TGTGCCAGCGGGCCAAAATACGAGACCCAGTACTTC. Protein sequence: CASGPKYETQYF.